This entry describes one T cell receptor (beta chain). This receptor's antigen is unknown. The sample holds no much larger clone one base away, and base qualities are not on file. The CDR3 has 16 amino acids, counting the end cysteine and phenylalanine. Solely the CDR3 DNA is kept, with 48 bases framed from the first base. The germline V gene specifies KGHSH as CDR1 and LQKENI as CDR2. Clipping removes 4 bases from V and 1 base from J, with 7 as the unmatched junction base count. The immunoSEQ Assay, a bias-controlled multiplex PCR, was used to amplify TCRbeta CDR3 regions from genomic DNA. The study's own analysis went as follows. The number of nucleated cells in each sample was estimated from the amplification of reference gene primers within the assay. To quantify the absolute abundance of each unique TCRbeta CDR3 rearrangement, sequence reads were collapsed and filtered. For each sample, productive Simpson clonality was calculated by taking the square root of Simpson's diversity index across productive rearrangements. TCRdb took over this immuneACCESS table, retaining in-frame rearrangements with V and J assigned. Such tables are incomplete; in checked studies, under half of the missing clones stem from an unresolved V gene, and the remainder is unexplained. The DNA was the basis for D and trimming; V, J and clone size are from that table. This sample gives just under 300,000 clones in total; around 87% of them show up just once. Of the sample, 1.3% falls within the top ten clones.

The data belong to a study of blood T cell repertoires in COVID-19 (dated by TCRdb to 2019 to 2021). Regarding the research as a whole: The collaborator samples originated in the United States, Italy and Spain and spanned the acute and convalescent phases of COVID-19. Samples came from the ongoing ImmuneRACE study (first 160 participants) plus 1,254 subjects from 6 global collaborators. The repertoires were released in a freely available public database meant as a resource for research on the immune response to SARS-CoV-2. The prospective study material was composed of cDNA or gDNA derived from T cells, B-cell-depleted T cells, or PBMCs. Subjects who had been exposed to COVID-19, were actively infected with it, or had recovered from it provided the deeply sampled blood TCRbeta repertoires that made up the dataset. Where available, HLA class I and class II types were obtained from metadata supplied by the sample provider rather than from assay-based typing. Nearly every sample came with metadata listing a de-identified subject ID, COVID-19 status, age in years and sex. What the work shows at the level of the full study, not this receptor alone: How much clinical and demographic metadata was included differed by source and by participant, and the metadata was provided uncurated.

The collaborating institutions used their own protocols to collect whole blood in K2EDTA tubes. For TCRbeta analysis, collaborators shipped samples in one of three forms: frozen whole blood, isolated PBMCs, or DNA extracted from either of those sample types. The sequence derives from a man between 65 and 85 years old with acute or convalescent COVID-19. The chain is made from TRBV18 and TRBJ2-4, with 7 bases matching TRBD1. Sequenced: peripheral blood. Here the CDR3 is given as CASSRQQGRAKNIQYF. The nucleotide sequence is TGTGCCAGCTCACGACAACAGGGGCGGGCCAAAAACATTCAGTACTTC.